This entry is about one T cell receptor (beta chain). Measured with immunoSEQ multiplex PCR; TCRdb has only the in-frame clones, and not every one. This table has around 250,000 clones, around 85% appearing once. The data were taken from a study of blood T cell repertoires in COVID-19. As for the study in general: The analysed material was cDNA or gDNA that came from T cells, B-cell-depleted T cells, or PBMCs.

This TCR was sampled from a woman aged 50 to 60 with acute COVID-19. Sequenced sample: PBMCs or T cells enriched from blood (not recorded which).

Written as DNA, the CDR3 is TGTGCCAGCAGCTACCGACCCGAGGCCACTGAAGCTTTCTTT. Translated: CASSYRPEATEAFF. The rearrangement uses TRBV7-3 and TRBJ1-1; D is unresolved. V gave up 4 bases and J gave up 4 bases, with 13 bases separating them. Germline loops: CDR1 SGHTA, CDR2 FQGTGA. The CDR3 loop spans 14 amino acids.